Below, one T cell receptor (beta chain) is given with its context. These data originate in a study of blood T cell repertoires in COVID-19. Looking at the study overall: Material from acute and convalescent COVID-19 was sourced from the United States, Italy and Spain. PBMCs, B-cell-depleted T cells, or T cells provided the cDNA or gDNA that made up the material.

Germline-derived CDR1 and CDR2 are SGHVS and FNYEAQ. Trimming at V came to 5 bases and at J to 0 bases, leaving 5 bases not matched to a gene. The CDR3 spans 16 residues. In the authors' methods: Reference gene primer amplification in the assay estimated nucleated cell counts. Assay: immunoSEQ multiplex PCR; the TCRdb copy retains only in-frame clones and omits some. That table furnishes V, J and clone size, whereas the DNA furnished D and trimming. Of about 13,000 clones in the sample, around 90% were seen once. Sequencing was carried out using peripheral blood. The receptor's source is a human donor with active COVID-19. The donor label of this sample is uncertain. The rearrangement joins TRBV7-6 to TRBJ2-7, with 12 bases identical to TRBD2. The CDR3 protein is CASSTPSGGASYEQYF. As DNA, the CDR3 is TGTGCCAGCAGCACCCCTAGCGGGGGGGCCTCCTACGAGCAGTACTTC.